The 3 T cell receptor beta chains in this list originate from one sample, sequenced in a study of cytotoxic CD8 clonotypes in ibrutinib-treated CLL. Measured with immunoSEQ multiplex PCR; TCRdb has only the in-frame clones, and not every one. The table includes 25,000 to 30,000 clones, roughly 69% detected once. Sequences were derived from PBMCs, sampled after 24 months of ibrutinib treatment. The receptors were sampled from a human donor with chronic lymphocytic leukemia.

This clone was observed once. The rearrangement joins TRBV20-1 to TRBJ2-1; no clear D gene. The CDR3 length is 11 residues. V was shortened by 3 bases and J by 3 bases, with 3 bases between the two germline ends. The germline CDR1 and CDR2 sequences are DFQATT and SNEGSKA (reference sequence). CDR3 loop: CSARNYNEQFF. The CDR3 DNA is TGCAGTGCTAGGAACTACAATGAGCAGTTCTTC.

The J gene is TRBJ2-5, the V gene TRBV4-3; D perhaps matches TRBD2 (6 bases). V was trimmed by 1 base and J by 3 bases, leaving 18 bases between them. The CDR3 runs to 17 residues. Germline V gene sequence: CDR1 LGHNA, CDR2 YSLEER. CDR3 amino acids: CASSQGSGRGLEETQYF. CDR3 DNA sequence: TGCGCCAGCAGCCAAGGATCGGGCCGGGGACTTGAAGAGACCCAGTACTTC.

CDR3 region: CASSLVRVGTLSTEAFF. The CDR3 bases are TGTGCCAGCAGCTTAGTCAGGGTGGGAACGCTGAGCACTGAAGCTTTCTTT. The rearrangement joins TRBV11-2 to TRBJ1-1; TRBD1 is a possible D gene (5 bases). The CDR3 has 17 residues. The V end lost 1 base, the J end lost 4 bases, and 19 bases lay between the germline ends. CDR1 SGHAT and CDR2 FQNNGV come from the germline V gene.